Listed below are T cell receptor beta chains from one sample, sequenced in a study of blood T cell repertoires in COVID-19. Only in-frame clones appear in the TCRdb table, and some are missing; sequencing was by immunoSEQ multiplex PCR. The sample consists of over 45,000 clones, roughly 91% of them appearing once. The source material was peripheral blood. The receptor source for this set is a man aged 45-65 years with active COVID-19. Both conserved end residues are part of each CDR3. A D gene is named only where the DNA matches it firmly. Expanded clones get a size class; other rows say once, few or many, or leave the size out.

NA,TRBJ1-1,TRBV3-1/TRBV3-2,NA,CASSNLGGDTEAFF,TGTGCCAGCAGCAATCTGGGGGGGGACACTGAAGCTTTCTTT
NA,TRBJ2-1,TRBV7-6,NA,CASSLTPQGHNEQFF,TGTGCCAGCAGCTTGACGCCGCAGGGCCACAATGAGCAGTTCTTC
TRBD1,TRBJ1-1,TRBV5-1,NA,CASSDTGGTEAFF,TGCGCCAGCAGCGATACAGGGGGCACTGAAGCTTTCTTT
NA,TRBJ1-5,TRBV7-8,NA,CASSLGGRNSNQPQHF,TGTGCCAGCAGCTTAGGGGGCCGGAATAGCAATCAGCCCCAGCATTTT
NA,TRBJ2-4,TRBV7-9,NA,CASSLEPGGPKNIQYF,TGTGCCAGCAGCTTAGAGCCAGGGGGGCCCAAAAACATTCAGTACTTC
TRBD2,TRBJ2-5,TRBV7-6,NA,CASSPIPSGAQETQYF,TGTGCCAGCAGCCCGATCCCTAGCGGAGCGCAAGAGACCCAGTACTTC
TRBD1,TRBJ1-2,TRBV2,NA,CASNQGADGYTF,TGTGCCAGCAATCAGGGGGCCGATGGCTACACCTTC
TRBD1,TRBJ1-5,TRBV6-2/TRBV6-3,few,CASSTASGQAGNQPQHF,TGTGCCAGCAGTACGGCCTCGGGACAGGCGGGCAATCAGCCCCAGCATTTT
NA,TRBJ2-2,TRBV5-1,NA,CASSWGTTNTGELFF,TGCGCCAGCAGCTGGGGGACAACGAACACCGGGGAGCTGTTTTTT
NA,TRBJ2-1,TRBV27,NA,CASSLPLGAYSYNEQFF,TGTGCCAGCAGTTTACCACTGGGGGCTTACTCCTACAATGAGCAGTTCTTC
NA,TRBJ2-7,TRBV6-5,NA,CASSWGGGSEQYF,TGTGCCAGCAGCTGGGGAGGAGGGAGCGAGCAGTACTTC
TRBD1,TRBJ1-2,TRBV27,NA,CASSLYKGAQVDGYTF,TGTGCCAGCAGTTTATATAAGGGGGCGCAAGTAGATGGCTACACCTTC
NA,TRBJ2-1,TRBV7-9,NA,CASSARLAASYNEQFF,TGTGCCAGCAGCGCCCGGTTAGCGGCCTCCTACAATGAGCAGTTCTTC
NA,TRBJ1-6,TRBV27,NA,CASSLGQGNSPLHF,TGTGCCAGCAGTTTAGGGCAGGGGAATTCACCCCTCCACTTT
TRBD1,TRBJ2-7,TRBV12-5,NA,CASGPQGAYEQYF,TGTGCTAGTGGCCCTCAGGGGGCCTACGAGCAGTACTTC
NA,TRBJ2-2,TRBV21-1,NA,CASSKAGGTGELFF,TGTGCCAGCAGCAAAGCGGGGGGAACCGGGGAGCTGTTTTTT
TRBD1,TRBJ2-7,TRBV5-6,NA,CASSAGQDRHF,TGTGCCAGCAGCGCAGGACAGGATCGGCACTTC
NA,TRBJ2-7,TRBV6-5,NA,CASSLRGAEDYEQYF,TGTGCCAGCAGTCTCCGAGGAGCGGAAGACTACGAGCAGTACTTC
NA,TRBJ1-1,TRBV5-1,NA,CASSLSRGMNTEAFF,TGCGCCAGCAGCTTGTCTAGGGGGATGAACACTGAAGCTTTCTTT
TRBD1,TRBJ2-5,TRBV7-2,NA,CASSFSGTGKETQYF,TGTGCCAGCAGCTTTTCCGGGACAGGCAAAGAGACCCAGTACTTC
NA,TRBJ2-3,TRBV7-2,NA,CASSPDSRADTQYF,TGTGCCAGCAGTCCAGACTCGAGGGCAGATACGCAGTATTTT
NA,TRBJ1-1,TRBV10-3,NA,CATSREPSEAFF,TGTGCCACCTCGAGGGAACCCTCTGAAGCTTTCTTT
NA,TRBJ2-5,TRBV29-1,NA,CSVQVRETQYF,TGCAGCGTTCAGGTCCGGGAGACCCAGTACTTC
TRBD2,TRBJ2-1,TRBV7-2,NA,CASSLAGGNEQFF,TGTGCCAGCAGCTTAGCGGGAGGGAATGAGCAGTTCTTC
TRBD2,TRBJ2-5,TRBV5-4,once,CASSATSAETQYF,TGTGCCAGCAGCGCGACTAGCGCGGAGACCCAGTACTTC
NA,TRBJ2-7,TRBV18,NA,CASSGKTSYEQYF,TGTGCCAGCTCAGGAAAGACTAGCTACGAGCAGTACTTC
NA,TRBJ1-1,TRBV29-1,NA,CSVKGHSWTEAFF,TGCAGCGTTAAAGGACATTCTTGGACTGAAGCTTTCTTT
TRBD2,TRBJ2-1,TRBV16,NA,CASSQGRGSYNEQFF,TGTGCCAGCAGCCAGGGGAGGGGCTCCTACAATGAGCAGTTCTTC
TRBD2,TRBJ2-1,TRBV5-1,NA,CASSRGTSDPQEQFF,TGCGCCAGCAGCAGGGGGACTAGCGATCCTCAAGAGCAGTTCTTC
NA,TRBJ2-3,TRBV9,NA,CASSALTFTDTQYF,TGTGCCAGCAGCGCCCTGACTTTCACAGATACGCAGTATTTT
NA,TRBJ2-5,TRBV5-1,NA,CASSPRQSLSYQETQYF,TGCGCCAGCTCCCCCCGACAGAGCCTATCGTACCAAGAGACCCAGTACTTC